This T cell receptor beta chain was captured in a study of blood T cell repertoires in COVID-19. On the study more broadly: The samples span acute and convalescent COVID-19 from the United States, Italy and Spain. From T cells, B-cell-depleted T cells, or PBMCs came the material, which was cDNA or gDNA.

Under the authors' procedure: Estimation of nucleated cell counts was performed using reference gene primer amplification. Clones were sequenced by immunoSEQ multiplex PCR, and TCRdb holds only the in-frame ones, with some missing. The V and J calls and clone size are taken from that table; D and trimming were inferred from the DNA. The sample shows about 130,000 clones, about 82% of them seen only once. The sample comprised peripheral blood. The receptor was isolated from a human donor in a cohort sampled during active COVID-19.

CDR3 sequence reads: CASSWDRNTEAFF. The CDR3 DNA is TGTGCCAGTAGCTGGGACAGGAACACTGAAGCTTTCTTT. V gene TRBV19 combines with J gene TRBJ1-1, with 7 bases matching TRBD1. V lost 6 bases and J lost 1; bases outside the gene matches: 2. This CDR3 spans 13 amino acids. Looked up from germline, CDR1 is LNHDA and CDR2 is SQIVND (reference sequence).